A selection of T cell receptor beta chains follows, all from one sample in a study of OX40 agonist ivuxolimab in advanced cancers. The table came from immunoSEQ multiplex PCR; TCRdb's copy has only in-frame clones and leaves some out. The table lists around 23,000 clones, 65% to 85% of them singletons. Sequenced here: CD4+ or CD8+ T cells sorted from blood, sampled in a trial of the OX40 agonist ivuxolimab. All receptors derive from an adult with an advanced solid tumor such as melanoma, head and neck, liver or kidney cancer. The CDR3 runs from the conserved cysteine through the conserved F or W. The D gene is left open where the match is weak. Clone sizes are given selectively: once, few, many, or a class where the clone is expanded.

clone_size	v_call	j_call	d_call	cdr3_aa	cdr3_nt
many	TRBV2	TRBJ1-3	NA	CASNGISGNTIYF	TGTGCCAGCAACGGAATCTCTGGAAACACCATATATTTT
NA	TRBV20-1	TRBJ1-2	NA	CSPATYGYTF	TGCAGTCCCGCTACATATGGCTACACCTTC
NA	TRBV29-1	TRBJ2-7	TRBD1	CSAQTGGTNEQYF	TGCAGCGCCCAGACAGGGGGAACTAACGAGCAGTACTTC
NA	TRBV7-3	TRBJ1-5	NA	CASGSSNQPQHF	TGTGCCAGCGGGTCAAGCAATCAGCCCCAGCATTTT
NA	TRBV10-2	TRBJ1-2	NA	CASLELGGYTF	TGCGCCAGCTTGGAGCTGGGGGGCTACACCTTC
NA	TRBV29-1	TRBJ2-3	NA	CSVELEQTSTDTQYF	TGCAGCGTTGAACTCGAGCAGACTAGCACAGATACGCAGTATTTT
NA	TRBV28	TRBJ2-2	TRBD2	CASIRTSGRAGQTGELFF	TGTGCCAGCATCCGGACTAGCGGGAGGGCGGGGCAAACCGGGGAGCTGTTTTTT
NA	TRBV4-3	TRBJ1-1	NA	CASSQEHTLGSRAFF	TGCGCCAGCAGCCAAGAGCATACCTTGGGCTCTCGAGCTTTCTTT
NA	TRBV7-3	TRBJ2-3	NA	CASSHSPGTQYF	TGTGCCAGCAGCCATTCCCCCGGGACCCAGTATTTT
NA	TRBV9	TRBJ1-5	NA	CASSRGVSNQPQHF	TGTGCCAGCTCAAGGGGGGTTAGCAATCAGCCCCAGCATTTT